This TCR beta chain was sequenced during a study of T cell responses to AZD1222 COVID-19 vaccine. The CDR3 contains 15 residues. Trimming removed 5 bases from V and 6 bases from J; junction bases left unmatched: 11. In germline, CDR1 is GTSNPN, CDR2 SVGIG (reference sequence). Sequencing used immunoSEQ multiplex PCR; TCRdb keeps in-frame clones, though not all of them. The table lists some 150,000 clones, approximately 90% of them singletons. Notes on the study in general: White British people made up most donors, females outnumbered males, and clonal diversity was possibly underestimated.

A remark on this clone: Its antigen is unidentified.

V gene TRBV30 combines with J gene TRBJ1-5; 9 nucleotides line up with TRBD1. The starting material was peripheral blood, obtained on day 0 of AZD1222 vaccination. This clonotype was sampled from an adult in good health. In nucleotides, the CDR3 is TGTGCCTGGGATACGGCGGACAGGGGAGCTCAGCCCCAGCATTTT. Translating gives CAWDTADRGAQPQHF.